These 24 T cell receptor beta chains were all obtained from the same sample, sequenced in a study of lymphopenia after photon versus proton radiotherapy. Produced via immunoSEQ multiplex PCR; TCRdb's table is partial and in-frame only. The sample lists about 53,000 clones, 65% to 85% seen once, with roughly 29% in the top ten. The sequenced sample was peripheral blood, obtained from a patient treated with photon-based radiotherapy. These receptors were obtained from a man between 45 and 60 years old with gastric cancer.

V gene TRBV30 combines with J gene TRBJ2-7, with 7 bases lining up with TRBD2. Per germline, CDR1 GTSNPN and CDR2 SVGIG (reference sequence). After removal of 8 bases from V and 0 bases from J, the junction contained 13 bases not matched to a gene. The length of the CDR3 is 15 residues. The chain's CDR3 is CAAMGLAASSYEQYF. CDR3 bases: TGTGCCGCAATGGGGCTAGCGGCGAGCTCCTACGAGCAGTACTTC.

This rearrangement joins TRBV4-3 to TRBJ2-2, with D possibly called TRBD1 or TRBD2 (5 bases each). CDR1 and CDR2 (germline): LGHNA, YSLEER. Trimming took 3 bases from V and 0 from J, leaving 11 bases between them. The CDR3 length is 16 residues. CDR3 region: CASSHEGYSNTGELFF. In nucleotides, the CDR3 is TGCGCCAGCAGCCACGAGGGGTATTCGAACACCGGGGAGCTGTTTTTT.

DNA for the CDR3: TGTGCCAGCAGTTACCTAGATAGTAGGGGGAACGAGCAGTACTTC. This gives the protein CASSYLDSRGNEQYF. The chain joins TRBV5-6 to TRBJ2-7; tentatively, D is TRBD1 (6 bases). CDR3 length equals 15 residues. V lost 5 bases and J lost 5, with 20 bases in between. The V gene's germline CDR1 is SGHDT and CDR2 YYEEEE. The complete variable domain, with remaining parts taken from reference TRBV5-6 and TRBJ2-7, reads DAGVTQSPTHLIKTRGQQVTLRCSPKSGHDTVSWYQQALGQGPQFIFQYYEEEERQRGNFPDRFSGHQFPNYSSELNVNALLLGDSALYLCASSYLDSRGNEQYFGPGTRLTVT.

The genes are TRBV28 and TRBJ2-7; 11 nucleotides agree with TRBD2. Germline CDR1 MDHEN, CDR2 SYDVKM. Trimming at V came to 3 bases and at J to 1 base, leaving 11 bases not matched to a gene. The CDR3 runs 18 residues. The CDR3 nucleotides are TGTGCCAGCAGTTTTTATCTGGGACTAGCGGCTTCTTCCTACGAGCAGTACTTC. Translating gives CASSFYLGLAASSYEQYF.

To note about this clone: Distinct nucleotide sequences in the sample also encode this CDR3. The chain couples TRBV7-9 to TRBJ1-4, with 9 bases matching TRBD1. Trimming removed 5 bases from V and 2 bases from J; junction bases left unmatched: 6. This CDR3 contains 16 residues. Germline V gene lookup returns CDR1 SEHNR and CDR2 FQNEAQ (reference sequence). CDR3 bases: TGTGCCAGCAGCCCCTCGACAGGGGGGACTAATGAAAAACTGTTTTTT. Translated: CASSPSTGGTNEKLFF.

The J gene is TRBJ1-4, the V gene TRBV19; no clear D gene. The CDR3 is made up of 18 amino acids. Germline loops: CDR1 LNHDA, CDR2 SQIVND (reference sequence). Trimming removed 5 bases from V and 6 bases from J, with 25 bases in between. The CDR3 nucleotides are TGTGCCAGTAGTGACCCCAAGCGGAGAAGGGATAAAGATGAAAAACTGTTTTTT. It specifies CASSDPKRRRDKDEKLFF.

The V and J genes are TRBV29-1 and TRBJ2-5, with 7 bases aligning to TRBD2. Trimming cost V 7 bases and J 5 bases; bases outside gene matches: 19. The germline CDR1 and CDR2 sequences are SQVTM and ANQGSEA. The CDR3 is 16 residues long. CDR3 sequence (DNA): TGCAGCGCCCGCCCGGGTGTTGGTATCGGGGGGGAGACCCAGTACTTC. Protein sequence: CSARPGVGIGGETQYF.

CDR3 protein: CASSEPRGSFNQPQHF. In nucleotides, the CDR3 is TGTGCCAGCAGCGAACCCCGGGGGTCCTTCAATCAGCCCCAGCATTTT. The J gene is TRBJ1-5, the V gene TRBV28; a weak D match, TRBD1 (5 bases). Germline assignment: CDR1 MDHEN and CDR2 SYDVKM. The CDR3 extends over 16 amino acids. V was cut by 6 bases and J by 3 bases, with 18 bases left in between.

This clone was counted a single time. CDR3 amino acids: CASSTGTWNTEAFF. The CDR3 DNA reads as TGTGCCAGCAGCACCGGGACCTGGAACACTGAAGCTTTCTTT. V and J are TRBV7-8 and TRBJ1-1, with D maybe TRBD1 (5 bases). The CDR3 extends over 14 amino acids. Germline V gives CDR1 SGHVS, CDR2 FQNEAQ. The V gene lost 5 bases and the J gene lost 1 base, with 11 bases spanning the gap.

The V and J genes are TRBV5-4 and TRBJ1-2, with D unresolved. Trimming took 2 bases from V and 2 from J, leaving 10 bases between them. Germline V gene lookup returns CDR1 SGHNT and CDR2 YYREEE (reference sequence). The CDR3 sequence is 14 residues long. CDR3 in amino acids: CASSFGVLNYGYTF. CDR3 DNA: TGTGCCAGCAGCTTTGGAGTATTAAACTATGGCTACACCTTC.

This clone has just one count. This sequence joins TRBV5-5 and TRBJ2-5, with TRBD2 as a possible D gene (5 bases). V lost 0 bases, J lost 4 bases, and 13 bases lay in between. In germline, CDR1 is SGHKS, CDR2 YYEKEE (reference sequence). CDR3 length: 15 residues. CDR3 amino acids: CASSLEYRGRETQYF. The CDR3 DNA reads as TGTGCCAGCAGCTTGGAATACCGCGGGCGAGAGACCCAGTACTTC. The full variable domain, in which reference TRBV5-5 and TRBJ2-5 provide the parts outside the CDR3, is DAGVTQSPTHLIKTRGQQVTLRCSPISGHKSVSWYQQVLGQGPQFIFQYYEKEERGRGNFPDRFSARQFPNYSSELNVNALLLGDSALYLCASSLEYRGRETQYFGPGTRLLVL.

This sequence joins TRBV5-6 and TRBJ1-1; D gene unclear. Germline CDR1 SGHDT, CDR2 YYEEEE. The CDR3 runs 11 residues. V was cut by 0 bases and J by 5 bases, with 2 bases left in between. CDR3 protein: CASSLGTEAFF. In DNA, the CDR3 is TGTGCCAGCAGCTTGGGGACTGAAGCTTTCTTT.

This chain links TRBV9 with TRBJ2-1, with 8 bases aligning to TRBD1. Germline lookup yields CDR1 SGDLS and CDR2 YYNGEE. The CDR3 consists of 14 residues. Trimming removed 0 bases from V and 6 bases from J; junction bases left unmatched: 2. The DNA for the CDR3 is TGTGCCAGCAGCGTAGGGACAGGGTTCAATGAGCAGTTCTTC. Its translation: CASSVGTGFNEQFF.

This CDR3 is CASSFRAGTGVETQYF. The CDR3 region has the DNA TGCGCCAGCAGCTTCCGCGCCGGGACAGGGGTAGAGACCCAGTACTTC. The chain combines TRBV5-1 with TRBJ2-5; TRBD1 matches 10 bases. Germline V gene sequence: CDR1 SGHRS, CDR2 YFSETQ. CDR3 length: 16 amino acids. The V gene end was trimmed by 2 bases and the J gene end by 4 bases; junction bases not matched to a gene: 8.

The chain employs TRBV28 and TRBJ2-3; D may correspond to TRBD1 or TRBD2 (5 bases each). CDR1 is MDHEN and CDR2 is SYDVKM in the germline V gene. The V end lost 5 bases, the J end lost 4 bases, and 16 bases lay between the germline ends. The CDR3 totals 15 residues. CDR3 region: CASSPTGTEADTQYF. The CDR3 DNA reads TGTGCCAGCAGTCCGACCGGGACGGAGGCAGATACGCAGTATTTT.

This sequence joins TRBV5-1 and TRBJ2-5, with D unresolved. CDR1 and CDR2 (germline): SGHRS, YFSETQ. This CDR3 comprises 12 residues. Trimming left V 8 bases short and J 0 bases short, with 8 bases between. CDR3 region: CASSANQETQYF. CDR3 in DNA: TGCGCCAGTTCTGCCAACCAAGAGACCCAGTACTTC. The full variable domain, rest sourced from reference TRBV5-1 and TRBJ2-5, is KAGVTQTPRYLIKTRGQQVTLSCSPISGHRSVSWYQQTPGQGLQFLFEYFSETQRNKGNFPGRFSGRQFSNSRSEMNVSTLELGDSALYLCASSANQETQYFGPGTRLLVL.

The genes are TRBV7-9 and TRBJ2-1; 8 nucleotides agree with TRBD1. The germline V gene encodes CDR1 SEHNR and CDR2 FQNEAQ (reference sequence). Germline trimming cut 3 bases from V and 6 bases from J; bases unmatched to any gene: 4. The CDR3 consists of 14 residues. The CDR3 DNA is TGTGCCAGCAGCTTGACAGGGGAGGTCAATGAGCAGTTCTTC. Protein sequence: CASSLTGEVNEQFF.

The rearrangement uses TRBV28 and TRBJ2-4; D not resolved. The CDR3 runs to 17 residues. Germline V gives CDR1 MDHEN, CDR2 SYDVKM. Trimming cost V 1 base and J 0 bases, with 13 bases left between them. The CDR3 DNA sequence: TGTGCCAGCAGTTTATTCTCCGTTACGCTAGCCAAAAACATTCAGTACTTC. It translates to CASSLFSVTLAKNIQYF.

The V gene is TRBV4-1, the J gene TRBJ1-1, with D tentatively TRBD1 (6 bases). The germline V gene has CDR1 MGHRA and CDR2 YSYEKL. The CDR3 is 15 amino acids. The germline V and J ends were trimmed by 3 bases and 0 bases, with 11 bases remaining between them. The CDR3 is CASSQFGQLNTEAFF. The CDR3 DNA is TGCGCCAGCAGCCAGTTCGGACAGCTGAACACTGAAGCTTTCTTT.

V is TRBV20-1 and J is TRBJ2-7, with TRBD2 identical over 9 bases. The CDR3 length is 11 residues. CDR1 is DFQATT, CDR2 SNEGSKA, per germline (reference sequence). With 3 bases clipped from V and 13 bases from J, the junction kept 7 bases outside the gene matches. CDR3 DNA: TGCAGTGCTAGCGCCCGCGGGAGGGCCTACTTC. Translation gives CSASARGRAYF.

The chain uses TRBV12-5 and TRBJ2-3; 7 bases agree with TRBD1. The V and J ends lost 0 bases and 4 bases, in that order; junction bases with no gene match: 7. This CDR3 contains 16 residues. CDR1 is LGHNT and CDR2 is FRNRAP in the germline V gene. CDR3 sequence reads: CASGLVLQGGADTQYF. The CDR3 DNA sequence: TGTGCTAGTGGTTTGGTGTTGCAAGGGGGCGCAGATACGCAGTATTTT.

The chain recombines TRBV6-7 with TRBJ1-2; 8 bases fit TRBD1. TRBV6-7 is an ORF, and what it does is uncertain. This CDR3 has 18 residues. V was pared by 0 bases and J by 1 base, with 10 bases of the junction left unmatched. CDR3 protein: CASSYSIQDRESNYGYTF. CDR3 nucleotide sequence: TGTGCCAGCAGTTACTCGATACAGGACAGGGAAAGTAACTATGGCTACACCTTC.

This clone turned up a few times. The chain's CDR3 is CASSLDRGRIEKLFF. The CDR3, as DNA: TGTGCCAGCAGCTTGGATAGGGGGCGGATTGAAAAACTGTTTTTT. The chain combines TRBV5-6 with TRBJ1-4, with 7 bases that match TRBD1. CDR1 is SGHDT and CDR2 is YYEEEE in the germline V gene. The ends lost 0 bases at V and 7 bases at J; junction bases unmatched: 6. The CDR3 extends over 15 amino acids.

The genes are TRBV27 and TRBJ2-3; D perhaps matches TRBD2 (5 bases). Germline V lookup: CDR1 MNHEY, CDR2 SMNVEV (reference sequence). The CDR3 spans 13 residues. V lost 5 bases to trimming and J lost 1 base, with 7 bases between them. DNA of the CDR3: TGTGCCAGCAGTCGGCGGGGCACAGATACGCAGTATTTT. It yields the protein CASSRRGTDTQYF.